This T cell receptor (beta chain) was recorded in a study of early T cells in non-severe SARS-CoV-2 infection (dated by TCRdb to about 2021). For the study in its entirety: Because TCR sequencing was done on bulk RNA from unsorted whole blood, the alpha and beta chains could not be paired. Findings and caveats that apply to the study as a whole: VDJdb matching was skewed toward anti-spike CD8 responses and likely underestimated virus-specific expansions by missing private and CD4 specificities.

The library was made by 5' RACE. Sequencing relied on a NextSeq 500. To correct for sequencing error and PCR bias, the TCR library protocol tagged individual cDNA molecules with unique molecular identifiers. Sequencing covered both TCR alpha and beta chains, and within each sample the abundances of alpha and beta sequences were tightly co-correlated. Per the original workflow: Decombinator V4 was used to perform V gene, J gene and CDR3 annotation of TCR sequences. TCRs were defined as expanded if a significant change between any two time points was detected under a Poisson model with p below 0.0001. Abundances of TCRs were expressed as counts per million after normalisation to the total number of TCRs sequenced in each sample. TRAV1-2 paired with TRAJ12, TRAJ20 or TRAJ33 defined MAIT TCRs, while TRAV10 paired with TRAJ18 defined iNKT TCRs. A search of VDJdb, accessed on 1 November 2021, was run for TCRs annotated to CMV, EBV and SARS-CoV-2, with TCRs annotated for multiple antigens excluded. TCRdb reprocessed the public reads (quality trimming at Q25 with fastp, clone calling with MiXCR) and kept in-frame beta chains. Rows with one shared CDR3 protein collapse into an entry with the most common genes and DNA. TCRdb assigned the V and J calls; the authors' analysis was not used. For this sample the table gives about 21,000 distinct CDR3 sequences, of which 3.5% to 4.5% were detected only once. The ten top clones hold roughly 1.5% of the sample.

On this clonotype itself: This receptor's antigen is unknown. Per-base quality was not reported, and no clone a single base away is much larger than it.

Set within a cohort of healthcare workers in London, UK, this nested case-control study involved weekly PCR testing of nasopharyngeal swabs along with blood sampling. Healthcare workers were enrolled in the week of the UK lockdown, from 23 to 31 March 2020, and were followed every week for up to roughly 15 weeks. According to the germline V gene, CDR1 reads KGHSH and CDR2 reads LQKENI. Including the terminal cysteine and phenylalanine, the CDR3 comprises 14 residues. Solely the CDR3 DNA is kept, with 42 bases framed from the first base. The V and J ends are trimmed by 3 bases and 5 bases, leaving 11 bases between them.

Recombination joined TRBV18 with TRBJ1-5, with a weak D call of TRBD1 (6 bases match). The TCR was taken from an adult who was a healthcare worker with PCR-confirmed SARS-CoV-2 infection or an uninfected control (not recorded which). The sequenced material came from whole blood. The sequence in DNA is TGTGCCAGCTCACCGATCAACAGGGATCAGCCCCAGCATTTT. Its protein is CASSPINRDQPQHF.